The clone carrying this T cell receptor beta chain was seen at least ten times. The sample comes from a study of neurological immune-mediated disorders. Trimming took 0 bases from V and 8 from J, leaving 15 bases between them. The CDR3 is 15 residues long. Germline CDR1 SGHDT, CDR2 YYEEEE. TCRdb re-called the 5' RACE reads through MiXCR, storing one row per CDR3 protein. The sample shows about 55,000 distinct CDR3 sequences, approximately 4.1% of them seen only once. The sample comprised PBMCs. The sequence came from a man in his forties or fifties with multiple sclerosis. The chain has TRBV5-6 and TRBJ2-1, with D possibly TRBD1 on 6 matching bases. The CDR3 here is CASSLGNQGMDEQFF. The DNA for the CDR3 is TGTGCCAGCAGCTTGGGAAATCAGGGGATGGATGAGCAGTTCTTC.